This T cell receptor (beta chain) was recorded in a study of PD-1 blockade in classical Hodgkin lymphoma. Notes on the study in general: In newly diagnosed patients, baseline TCR diversity was reportedly below that of healthy donors. The authors have not defined what causes the repertoire differences, possibly disease activity or prior therapy.

Time point here: newly diagnosed, previously untreated cHL patient sample. Thawed PBMCs yielded CD4+ T cells through magnetic negative selection. Newly diagnosed, untreated classical Hodgkin lymphoma PBMCs provided comparison. Profiling relied on immunoSEQ multiplex PCR, and the TCRdb table lists in-frame clones only, not all of them. In the table there are 29,000 or so clones, roughly 90% of which are singletons. To note about this clone: Its antigen is unidentified.

CDR1 is SGHTA, CDR2 FQGNSA, per germline. This CDR3 has 17 residues. V trimming: 6 bases; J trimming: 4 bases; junction bases outside the gene matches: 14. This receptor was identified in a human donor with classical Hodgkin lymphoma. V usage is TRBV7-2 and J usage is TRBJ2-3, with 9 positions matching TRBD2. The material sequenced was CD4+ T cells from blood. CDR3: CASRSSLAGDGADTQYF. CDR3 DNA: TGTGCCAGCAGATCGTCTTTAGCGGGAGACGGGGCAGATACGCAGTATTTT. Variable domain in full (rest from reference TRBV7-2 and TRBJ2-3): GAGVSQSPSNKVTEKGKDVELRCDPISGHTALYWYRQSLGQGLEFLIYFQGNSAPDKSGLPSDRFSAERTGGSVSTLTIQRTQQEDSAVYLCASRSSLAGDGADTQYFGPGTRLTVL.